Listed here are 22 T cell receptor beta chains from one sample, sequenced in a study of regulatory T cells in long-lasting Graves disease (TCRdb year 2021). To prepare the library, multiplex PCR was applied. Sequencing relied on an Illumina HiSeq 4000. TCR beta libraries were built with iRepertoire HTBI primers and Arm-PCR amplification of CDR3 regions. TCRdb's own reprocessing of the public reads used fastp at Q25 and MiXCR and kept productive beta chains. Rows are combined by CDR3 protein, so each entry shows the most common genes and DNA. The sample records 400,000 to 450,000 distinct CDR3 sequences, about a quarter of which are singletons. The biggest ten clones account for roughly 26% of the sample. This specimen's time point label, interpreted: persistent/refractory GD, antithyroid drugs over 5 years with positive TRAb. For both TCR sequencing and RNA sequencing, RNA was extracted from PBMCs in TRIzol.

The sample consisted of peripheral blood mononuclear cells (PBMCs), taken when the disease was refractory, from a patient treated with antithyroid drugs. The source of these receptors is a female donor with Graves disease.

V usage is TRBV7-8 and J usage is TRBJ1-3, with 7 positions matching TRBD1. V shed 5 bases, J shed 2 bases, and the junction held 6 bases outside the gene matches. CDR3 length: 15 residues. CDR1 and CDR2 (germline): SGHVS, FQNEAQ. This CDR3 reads CASSVRGTAGNTIYF. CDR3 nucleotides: TGTGCCAGCAGCGTCAGGGGGACGGCTGGAAACACCATATATTTT.

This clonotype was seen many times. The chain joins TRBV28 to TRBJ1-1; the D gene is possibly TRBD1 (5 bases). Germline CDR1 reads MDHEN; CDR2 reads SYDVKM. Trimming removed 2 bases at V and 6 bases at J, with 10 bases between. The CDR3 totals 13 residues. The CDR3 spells CASSLRGLPEAFF. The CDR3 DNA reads TGTGCCAGCAGTTTAAGGGGTTTACCTGAAGCTTTCTTT.

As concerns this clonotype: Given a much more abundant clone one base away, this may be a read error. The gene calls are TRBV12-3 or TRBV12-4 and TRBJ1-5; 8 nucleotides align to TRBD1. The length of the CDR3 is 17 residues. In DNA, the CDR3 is TGTGCCAGCAGTTTTCGGCCCACAGGGGGTAGCAGTCAGCCCCAGCATTTT. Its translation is CASSFRPTGGSSQPQHF.

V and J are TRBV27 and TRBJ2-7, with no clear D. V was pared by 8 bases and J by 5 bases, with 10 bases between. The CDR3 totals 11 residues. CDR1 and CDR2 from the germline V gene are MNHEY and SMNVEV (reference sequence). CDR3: CASGVGHEQYF. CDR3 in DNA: TGTGCCAGCGGCGTAGGTCACGAGCAGTACTTC.

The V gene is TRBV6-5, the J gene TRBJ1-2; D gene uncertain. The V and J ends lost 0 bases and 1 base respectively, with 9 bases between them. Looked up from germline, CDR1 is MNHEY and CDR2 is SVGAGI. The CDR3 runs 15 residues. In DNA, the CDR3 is TGTGCCAGCAGTTACTCCGGGCCAGTTAACTATGGCTACACCTTC. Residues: CASSYSGPVNYGYTF.

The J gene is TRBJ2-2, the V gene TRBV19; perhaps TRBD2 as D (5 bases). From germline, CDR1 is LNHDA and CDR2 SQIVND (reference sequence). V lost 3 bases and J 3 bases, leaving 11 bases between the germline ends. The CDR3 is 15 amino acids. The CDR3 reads CASSMGERHTGELFF. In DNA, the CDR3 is TGTGCCAGTAGTATGGGCGAGCGGCACACCGGGGAGCTGTTTTTT. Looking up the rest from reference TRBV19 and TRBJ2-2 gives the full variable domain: DGGITQSPKYLFRKEGQNVTLSCEQNLNHDAMYWYRQDPGQGLRLIYYSQIVNDFQKGDIAEGYSVSREKKESFPLTVTSAQKNPTAFYLCASSMGERHTGELFFGEGSRLTVL.

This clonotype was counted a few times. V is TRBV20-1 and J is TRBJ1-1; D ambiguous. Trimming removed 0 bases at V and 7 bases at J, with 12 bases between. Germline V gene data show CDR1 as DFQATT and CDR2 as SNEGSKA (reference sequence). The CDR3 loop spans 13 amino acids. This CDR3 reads CSARDMGEVEAFF. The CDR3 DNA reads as TGCAGTGCTAGAGATATGGGAGAGGTTGAAGCTTTCTTT.

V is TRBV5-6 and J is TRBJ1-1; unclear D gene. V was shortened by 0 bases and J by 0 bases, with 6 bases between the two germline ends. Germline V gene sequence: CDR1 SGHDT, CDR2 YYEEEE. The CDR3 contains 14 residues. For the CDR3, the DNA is TGTGCCAGCAGCTTGGTTGAAATGAACACTGAAGCTTTCTTT. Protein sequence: CASSLVEMNTEAFF.

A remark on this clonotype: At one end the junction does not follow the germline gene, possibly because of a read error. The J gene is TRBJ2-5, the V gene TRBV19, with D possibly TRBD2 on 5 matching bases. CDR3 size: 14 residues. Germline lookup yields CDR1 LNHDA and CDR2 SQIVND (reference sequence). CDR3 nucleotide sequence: TGTGCCAGTTCCTCCCGGGGAGTCCAAAAGACCCAGTACTTC. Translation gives CASSSRGVQKTQYF.

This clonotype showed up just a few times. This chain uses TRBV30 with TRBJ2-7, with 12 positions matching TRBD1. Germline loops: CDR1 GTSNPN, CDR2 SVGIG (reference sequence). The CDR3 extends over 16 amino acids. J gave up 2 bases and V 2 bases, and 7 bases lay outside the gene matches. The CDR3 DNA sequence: TGTGCCTGGAGTCCCCCGGGACAGGGGGCCCCCTACGAGCAGTACTTC. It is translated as CAWSPPGQGAPYEQYF. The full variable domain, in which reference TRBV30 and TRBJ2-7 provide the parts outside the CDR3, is SQTIHQWPATLVQPVGSPLSLECTVEGTSNPNLYWYRQAAGRGLQLLFYSVGIGQISSEVPQNLSASRPQDRQFILSSKKLLLSDSGFYLCAWSPPGQGAPYEQYFGPGTRLTVT.

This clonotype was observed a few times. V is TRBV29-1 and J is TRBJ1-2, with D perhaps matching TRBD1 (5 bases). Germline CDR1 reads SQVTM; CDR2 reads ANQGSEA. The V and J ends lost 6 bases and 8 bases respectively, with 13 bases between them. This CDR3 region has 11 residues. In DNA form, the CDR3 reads TGCAGCGTCGGGGGGGTGAGGGGCTACACCTTC. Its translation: CSVGGVRGYTF.

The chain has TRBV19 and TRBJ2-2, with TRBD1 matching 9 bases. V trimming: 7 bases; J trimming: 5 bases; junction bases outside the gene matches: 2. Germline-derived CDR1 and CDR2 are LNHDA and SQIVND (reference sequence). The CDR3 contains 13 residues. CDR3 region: CASNDRGTGELFF. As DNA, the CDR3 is TGTGCCAGTAATGACAGGGGGACCGGGGAGCTGTTTTTT.

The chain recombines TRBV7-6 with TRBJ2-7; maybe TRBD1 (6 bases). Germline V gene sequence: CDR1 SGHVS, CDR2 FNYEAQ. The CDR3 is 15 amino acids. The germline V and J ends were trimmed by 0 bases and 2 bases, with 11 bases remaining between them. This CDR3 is CASSLATGITYEQYF. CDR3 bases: TGTGCCAGCAGCTTAGCGACAGGAATCACCTACGAGCAGTACTTC.

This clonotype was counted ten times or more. The CDR3 DNA is TGCAGTGCCCCACTATCCGGACAGGAACCCTACGAGCAGTACTTC. Translation gives CSAPLSGQEPYEQYF. V is TRBV20-1 and J is TRBJ2-7, with 7 nucleotides matching TRBD1. The CDR3 contains 15 residues. CDR1 and CDR2 from the germline V gene are DFQATT and SNEGSKA (reference sequence). J was trimmed by 2 bases and V by 6 bases; bases with no gene match: 13.

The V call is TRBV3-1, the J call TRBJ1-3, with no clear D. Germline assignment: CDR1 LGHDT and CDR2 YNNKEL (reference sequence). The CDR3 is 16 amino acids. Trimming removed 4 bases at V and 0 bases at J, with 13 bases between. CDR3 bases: TGTGCCAGCAGCCGAAAGGACGCCCGCTCTGGAAACACCATATATTTT. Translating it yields CASSRKDARSGNTIYF.

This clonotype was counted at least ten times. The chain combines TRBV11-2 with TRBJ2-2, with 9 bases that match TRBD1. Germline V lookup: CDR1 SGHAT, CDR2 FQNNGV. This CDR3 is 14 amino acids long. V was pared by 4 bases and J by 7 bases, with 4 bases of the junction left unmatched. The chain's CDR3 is CASSSRQGDGELFF. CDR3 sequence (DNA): TGTGCCAGCAGCTCAAGACAGGGGGACGGGGAGCTGTTTTTT.

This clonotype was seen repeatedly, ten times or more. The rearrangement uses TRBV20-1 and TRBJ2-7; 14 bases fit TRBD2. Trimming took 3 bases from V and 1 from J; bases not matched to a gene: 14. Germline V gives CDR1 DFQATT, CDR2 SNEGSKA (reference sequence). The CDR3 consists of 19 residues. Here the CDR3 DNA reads TGCAGTGCTAGTTGGCCGAAGGGACTAGCGGGAGTGGGGTCCTACGAGCAGTACTTC. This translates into CSASWPKGLAGVGSYEQYF.

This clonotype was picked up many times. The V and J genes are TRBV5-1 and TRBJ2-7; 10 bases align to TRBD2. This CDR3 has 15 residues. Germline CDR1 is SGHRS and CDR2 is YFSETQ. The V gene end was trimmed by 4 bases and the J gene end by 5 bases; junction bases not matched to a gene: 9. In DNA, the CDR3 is TGCGCCAGCAGCACGTCTAGCGGGAGATTCGACGAGCAGTACTTC. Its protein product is CASSTSSGRFDEQYF.

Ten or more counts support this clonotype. The CDR3 nucleotides are TGTGCCAGCAGGGACAGGGCTGGGGCCAACGTCCTGACTTTC. Its translation is CASRDRAGANVLTF. This chain uses TRBV6-1 with TRBJ2-6; 8 nucleotides match TRBD1. CDR1 and CDR2 (germline): MNHNS, SASEGT. The CDR3 is 14 amino acids. The trim removed 6 bases at V and 2 bases at J, leaving 0 bases unmatched.

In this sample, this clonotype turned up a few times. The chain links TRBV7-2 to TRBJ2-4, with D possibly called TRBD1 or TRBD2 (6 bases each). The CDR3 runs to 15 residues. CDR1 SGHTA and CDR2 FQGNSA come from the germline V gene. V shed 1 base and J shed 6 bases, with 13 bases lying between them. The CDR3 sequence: CASSLEFWGANIQYF. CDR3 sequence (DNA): TGTGCCAGCAGCTTAGAATTTTGGGGGGCAAACATTCAGTACTTC. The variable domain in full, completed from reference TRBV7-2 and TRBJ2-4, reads GAGVSQSPSNKVTEKGKDVELRCDPISGHTALYWYRQSLGQGLEFLIYFQGNSAPDKSGLPSDRFSAERTGGSVSTLTIQRTQQEDSAVYLCASSLEFWGANIQYFGAGTRLSVL.

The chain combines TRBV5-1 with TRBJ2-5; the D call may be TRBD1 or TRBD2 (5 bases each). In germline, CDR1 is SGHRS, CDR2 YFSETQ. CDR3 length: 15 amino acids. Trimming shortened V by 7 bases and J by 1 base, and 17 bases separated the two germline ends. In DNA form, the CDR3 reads TGCGCCAGCGGAGGTAGGGGATCACTCCAAGAGACCCAGTACTTC. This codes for CASGGRGSLQETQYF.

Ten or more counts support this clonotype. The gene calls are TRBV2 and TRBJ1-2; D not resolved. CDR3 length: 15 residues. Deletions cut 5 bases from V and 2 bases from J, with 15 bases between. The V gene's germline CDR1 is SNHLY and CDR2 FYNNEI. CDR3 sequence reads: CASSSYQTENYGYTF. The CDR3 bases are TGTGCCAGCAGTAGTTACCAAACAGAGAACTATGGCTACACCTTC.